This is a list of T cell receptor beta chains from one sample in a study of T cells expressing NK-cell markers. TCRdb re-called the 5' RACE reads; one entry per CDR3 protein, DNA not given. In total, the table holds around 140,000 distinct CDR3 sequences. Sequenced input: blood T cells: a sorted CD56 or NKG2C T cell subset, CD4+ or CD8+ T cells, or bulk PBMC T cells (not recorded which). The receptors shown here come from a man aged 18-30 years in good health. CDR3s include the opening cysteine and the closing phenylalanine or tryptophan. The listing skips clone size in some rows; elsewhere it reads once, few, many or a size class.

CDR3aa: CSAPVGVEREPDTQYF; j_gene: TRBJ2-3; abundance: NA; v_gene: TRBV20-1; len: 16
CDR3aa: CASSPETGDQPQHF; j_gene: TRBJ1-5; abundance: NA; v_gene: TRBV9; len: 14
CDR3aa: CASRATVASSYNEQFF; j_gene: TRBJ2-1; abundance: medium-sized; v_gene: TRBV12-3/TRBV12-4; len: 16
CDR3aa: CASTTGTGTEKLFF; j_gene: TRBJ1-4; abundance: NA; v_gene: TRBV5-6; len: 14
CDR3aa: CASSLGFAGETYEQYF; j_gene: TRBJ2-7; abundance: NA; v_gene: TRBV5-6; len: 16
CDR3aa: CATSWGITEQFF; j_gene: TRBJ2-1; abundance: NA; v_gene: TRBV15; len: 12
CDR3aa: CASSSLRDSSHSDTQYF; j_gene: TRBJ2-3; abundance: NA; v_gene: TRBV12-3/TRBV12-4; len: 17
CDR3aa: CASSWGDRGPTDTQYF; j_gene: TRBJ2-3; abundance: NA; v_gene: TRBV5-1; len: 16
CDR3aa: CASSGGLAGGGSYNEQFF; j_gene: TRBJ2-1; abundance: NA; v_gene: TRBV11-1; len: 18
CDR3aa: CSARASEGNNSPLHF; j_gene: TRBJ1-6; abundance: NA; v_gene: TRBV20-1; len: 15
CDR3aa: CASSPTKNEQFF; j_gene: TRBJ2-1; abundance: NA; v_gene: TRBV5-4; len: 12
CDR3aa: CASSAPGFPYYNEQFF; j_gene: TRBJ2-1; abundance: NA; v_gene: TRBV9; len: 16
CDR3aa: CASSLSGGTYNEQFF; j_gene: TRBJ2-1; abundance: NA; v_gene: TRBV28; len: 15
CDR3aa: CASSSDLGGYNEQFF; j_gene: TRBJ2-1; abundance: NA; v_gene: TRBV7-8; len: 15
CDR3aa: CASTLVWSEAFF; j_gene: TRBJ1-1; abundance: NA; v_gene: TRBV12-3/TRBV12-4; len: 12
CDR3aa: CASTRLAGIKTQYF; j_gene: TRBJ2-5; abundance: NA; v_gene: TRBV28; len: 14
CDR3aa: CASGGFSGANVLTF; j_gene: TRBJ2-6; abundance: NA; v_gene: TRBV2; len: 14
CDR3aa: CASSISVSEREVGRQFF; j_gene: TRBJ2-1; abundance: NA; v_gene: TRBV19; len: 17
CDR3aa: CASSPPGTSGNEQFF; j_gene: TRBJ2-1; abundance: NA; v_gene: TRBV13; len: 15
CDR3aa: CASSTSGRNEQFF; j_gene: TRBJ2-1; abundance: NA; v_gene: TRBV12-3/TRBV12-4; len: 13
CDR3aa: CASSPPEGRGETQYF; j_gene: TRBJ2-5; abundance: NA; v_gene: TRBV12-3/TRBV12-4; len: 15
CDR3aa: CASSQDSTGSGELFF; j_gene: TRBJ2-2; abundance: NA; v_gene: TRBV4-3; len: 15
CDR3aa: CASNRGKGVDEQYF; j_gene: TRBJ2-7; abundance: NA; v_gene: TRBV12-3/TRBV12-4; len: 14
CDR3aa: CASSTTSGKEQYF; j_gene: TRBJ2-7; abundance: NA; v_gene: TRBV6-2/TRBV6-3; len: 13